What follows are 6 T cell receptor beta chains derived from one specimen sequenced in a study of cytomegalovirus exposure and HLA in healthy donors. Both 60 Vbeta primers and 13 Jbeta primers went into the PCR. Data came from immunoSEQ multiplex PCR; TCRdb stores just in-frame clones and leaves some out. The sample contains around 180,000 clones, around 82% of which appear only once. What was sequenced was PBMCs. Every receptor here comes from a boy aged 10-17 years in good health and CMV-seronegative.

In regard to this clone: Other DNA sequences of this sample code for an identical CDR3. V is TRBV11-2 and J is TRBJ1-2, with TRBD1 identical over 7 bases. Germline CDR1 and CDR2: SGHAT and FQNNGV. This CDR3 region has 14 residues. V shed 3 bases, J shed 6 bases, and the junction held 7 bases outside the gene matches. The CDR3, as DNA: TGTGCCAGCAGCTTGTGGGGACAGCCGGATGGCTACACCTTC. This gives the protein CASSLWGQPDGYTF.

V gene TRBV11-2 combines with J gene TRBJ2-1, with 14 bases fitting TRBD2. With 4 bases clipped from V and 5 bases from J, the junction kept 4 bases outside the gene matches. Per germline, CDR1 SGHAT and CDR2 FQNNGV. This CDR3 comprises 16 residues. The CDR3 DNA reads TGTGCCAGCAGCTCTCAGGGACTAGCGGGAGACAATGAGCAGTTCTTC. Its translation is CASSSQGLAGDNEQFF.

This clone showed up just once. V is TRBV9 and J is TRBJ1-6; D may be TRBD1 (6 bases). The V and J ends lost 0 bases and 5 bases respectively, with 9 bases between them. This CDR3 spans 15 amino acids. Germline CDR1 and CDR2: SGDLS and YYNGEE. CDR3: CASSVDHRDNSPLHF. CDR3 nucleotide sequence: TGTGCCAGCAGCGTAGATCACAGGGATAATTCACCCCTCCACTTT.

The J gene is TRBJ1-3, the V gene TRBV4-3; D may be TRBD1 (5 bases). V was cut by 2 bases and J by 0 bases, with 14 bases left in between. Germline-derived CDR1 and CDR2 are LGHNA and YSLEER. The CDR3 spans 17 residues. The CDR3 bases are TGCGCCAGCAGCCAACATCATGACAGTAGCTCTGGAAACACCATATATTTT. The encoded protein is CASSQHHDSSSGNTIYF.

This rearrangement joins TRBV5-4 to TRBJ1-2; a possible D gene is TRBD1 (5 bases). This CDR3 comprises 14 residues. The germline gives CDR1 SGHNT, CDR2 YYREEE (reference sequence). V shed 4 bases and J shed 3 bases, with 13 bases lying between them. This chain's CDR3 is CASSIERGYYGYTF. The DNA for the CDR3 is TGTGCCAGCAGCATAGAAAGGGGATACTATGGCTACACCTTC.

This clone occurred once. The V call is TRBV6-6, the J call TRBJ2-7; 9 bases are shared with TRBD1. The CDR3 contains 16 residues. Germline V CDR1 and CDR2: MNHNY, SVGAGI (reference sequence). V shed 4 bases, J shed 3 bases, and the junction held 10 bases outside the gene matches. CDR3 sequence (DNA): TGTGCCAGCAGTTCCTCCGGGACAGGGTACGGCTACGAGCAGTACTTC. Amino acids: CASSSSGTGYGYEQYF.